The entry below gives a single T cell receptor (beta chain) sequence along with its context. Its specificity is unknown. This specimen belongs to a study of cytomegalovirus exposure and HLA in healthy donors. Study-level information: The study's early data release held about 77 million unique TCRs from HLA-typed donors. Regarding the study as a whole: As a later analysis revealed, most CMV-associated TCR beta chains appeared HLA-restricted.

The CDR3 is made up of 14 amino acids. The germline V gene has CDR1 SEHNR and CDR2 FQNEAQ (reference sequence). Trimming removed 6 bases from V and 0 bases from J, with 11 bases in between. Amplification used 60 Vbeta primers and 13 Jbeta primers. Profiling relied on immunoSEQ multiplex PCR, and the TCRdb table lists in-frame clones only, not all of them. The data show over 90,000 clones, around 70% seen once. Sequencing was done on a sample of PBMCs. The chain has TRBV7-9 and TRBJ1-1, with D perhaps matching TRBD1 (6 bases). The TCR originated in a woman aged 50 to 60 in good health and CMV-seropositive. The CDR3 sequence: CASRFGGMNTEAFF. In DNA, the CDR3 is TGTGCCAGCAGGTTTGGGGGCATGAACACTGAAGCTTTCTTT. The whole variable domain, filled in from reference TRBV7-9 and TRBJ1-1, reads DTGVSQNPRHKITKRGQNVTFRCDPISEHNRLYWYRQTLGQGPEFLTYFQNEAQLEKSRLLSDRFSAERPKGSFSTLEIQRTEQGDSAMYLCASRFGGMNTEAFFGQGTRLTVV.